These 18 T cell receptor beta chains were sequenced from one sample in a study of cytomegalovirus exposure and HLA in healthy donors (dated by TCRdb to 2017 to 2019). The library was built by means of the immunoSEQ multiplex PCR assay. For the multiplex PCR, a mixture combining 60 forward primers for TCR Vbeta segments and 13 reverse primers for TCR Jbeta segments was used. The immuneACCESS repertoire file appears here via TCRdb, limited to in-frame rearrangements. These files lack a portion of the clones; in checked studies, under half of the deficit traces to unresolved V genes, and the cause of the others is not known. The sample has about 170,000 clones on record, roughly 88% of them singletons. Approximately 1.3% of the sample is taken by the ten largest. The sequenced material came from PBMCs. The receptors derive from a boy between 2 and 15 years old in good health and CMV-seronegative.

This clone was detected once. This chain connects TRBV6-5 to TRBJ1-2; maybe TRBD1 (6 bases). The germline V gene encodes CDR1 MNHEY and CDR2 SVGAGI. This CDR3 contains 15 residues. The V end lost 1 base, the J end lost 6 bases, and 15 bases lay between the germline ends. The CDR3 loop reads CASSYFYGGGDGYTF. CDR3 in DNA: TGTGCCAGCAGTTACTTTTATGGGGGCGGAGATGGCTACACCTTC.

The V and J genes are TRBV7-8 and TRBJ2-1, with 10 bases fitting TRBD2. V shed 5 bases, J shed 3 bases, and the junction held 10 bases outside the gene matches. This CDR3 contains 17 residues. Per germline, CDR1 SGHVS and CDR2 FQNEAQ. The CDR3 sequence is CASSRGAGGPIYNEQFF. CDR3 nucleotides: TGTGCCAGCAGCCGAGGAGCGGGAGGGCCCATCTACAATGAGCAGTTCTTC.

The chain is built from TRBV6-4 and TRBJ1-2; 10 bases align to TRBD1. Trimming removed 9 bases from V and 8 bases from J; junction bases left unmatched: 18. The CDR3 sequence is 16 residues long. The V gene's germline CDR1 is MRHNA and CDR2 SNTAGT. The CDR3 nucleotides are TGTGCCAGACCATCGACAGGGGGCCGGGTATTGGGGGGCTACACCTTC. It is translated as CARPSTGGRVLGGYTF.

The chain has TRBV6-5 and TRBJ2-1; D is possibly TRBD1 (7 bases). The CDR3 is 13 residues long. Deletions cut 9 bases from V and 12 bases from J, with 21 bases between. The germline gives CDR1 MNHEY, CDR2 SVGAGI. The CDR3 protein is CASHRFQGGGQFF. CDR3 bases: TGTGCCAGTCACAGGTTTCAGGGGGGAGGGCAGTTCTTC.

This clone showed up just once. The chain carries TRBV29-1 and TRBJ2-1, with 7 bases lining up with TRBD1. CDR3 size: 15 residues. Germline V CDR1 and CDR2: SQVTM, ANQGSEA. The V gene end was trimmed by 3 bases and the J gene end by 6 bases; junction bases not matched to a gene: 11. CDR3 sequence (DNA): TGCAGCGTTGATGCGGCACAGGGGTTCGGCAATGAGCAGTTCTTC. Protein sequence: CSVDAAQGFGNEQFF.

In regard to this clone: The junction differs from germline at one of its ends, possibly a read error. The chain joins TRBV7-8 to TRBJ2-7, with D perhaps TRBD2 (6 bases). This CDR3 spans 12 amino acids. The germline V gene has CDR1 SGHVS and CDR2 FQNEAQ. The chain's CDR3 is CASSLGGDRGDF. The CDR3 DNA reads TGTGCCAGCAGCTTAGGAGGGGACCGCGGGGATTTC.

The V call is TRBV19, the J call TRBJ1-2, with TRBD1 identical over 8 bases. The CDR3 is made up of 16 amino acids. CDR1 is LNHDA, CDR2 SQIVND, per germline (reference sequence). V shed 0 bases, J shed 5 bases, and the junction held 8 bases outside the gene matches. The DNA of the CDR3 is TGTGCCAGTAGTATAGATCCTTTGGACAGGGATTATGGCTACACCTTC. It codes for CASSIDPLDRDYGYTF.

The J gene is TRBJ1-1, the V gene TRBV5-6, with a possible D match to TRBD1 (5 bases). Germline V CDR1 and CDR2: SGHDT, YYEEEE. The CDR3 has 14 residues. Trimming took off 5 bases at V and 4 bases at J, with 15 bases between the two ends. The CDR3 DNA sequence: TGTGCCAGCAGTCCTCAACTCGGGGGCACTGAAGCTTTCTTT. It encodes CASSPQLGGTEAFF.

About this clone: The junction departs from the called germline gene at one end, perhaps through a read error. The rearrangement uses TRBV9 and TRBJ2-3, with no clear D. The germline V gene encodes CDR1 SGDLS and CDR2 YYNGEE. CDR3 length: 13 residues. Here the CDR3 reads CASSGNSTNTQYF. The CDR3 DNA sequence: TGTGCCAGCAGCGGGAACAGCACAAATACGCAGTATTTT.

This clone occurred a few times. The genes are TRBV12-5 and TRBJ1-2; 11 nucleotides agree with TRBD1. The CDR3 is 17 residues long. CDR1 is LGHNT, CDR2 FRNRAP, per germline. Losses at the gene ends were 2 bases for V and 4 bases for J; bases not matched to a gene: 9. The CDR3 DNA follows: TGTGCTAGTGGTTTGTTCACGGGGACAGGGGGTTTCTATGGCTACACCTTC. It codes for CASGLFTGTGGFYGYTF.

The chain carries TRBV30 and TRBJ2-1, with 11 bases identical to TRBD2. Losses at the gene ends were 3 bases for V and 7 bases for J; bases not matched to a gene: 5. Germline V gene lookup returns CDR1 GTSNPN and CDR2 SVGIG (reference sequence). The CDR3 runs to 14 residues. CDR3 DNA sequence: TGTGCCTGGAGCCCAGGGACTAGCGGTAATGAGCAGTTCTTC. Encoded protein: CAWSPGTSGNEQFF.

The chain combines TRBV27 with TRBJ2-1, with 13 bases fitting TRBD2. J was trimmed by 3 bases and V by 4 bases; bases with no gene match: 3. Germline CDR1 is MNHEY and CDR2 is SMNVEV (reference sequence). CDR3 length: 16 residues. In nucleotides, the CDR3 is TGTGCCAGCAGTTCAGGACTAGCGGGGGACTACAATGAGCAGTTCTTC. Translated, it gives CASSSGLAGDYNEQFF.

The chain uses TRBV7-9 and TRBJ1-3, with 7 positions matching TRBD1. V was clipped by 5 bases and J by 0 bases; unmatched bases: 1. CDR3 size: 14 residues. The germline CDR1 and CDR2 sequences are SEHNR and FQNEAQ (reference sequence). The CDR3 sequence: CASSRGLSGNTIYF. The CDR3 nucleotides read TGTGCCAGCAGCAGGGGGCTCTCTGGAAACACCATATATTTT. The full variable domain, with the rest looked up from reference TRBV7-9 and TRBJ1-3, is DTGVSQNPRHKITKRGQNVTFRCDPISEHNRLYWYRQTLGQGPEFLTYFQNEAQLEKSRLLSDRFSAERPKGSFSTLEIQRTEQGDSAMYLCASSRGLSGNTIYFGEGSWLTVV.

This chain links TRBV4-1 with TRBJ1-2; 7 bases match TRBD1. V trimming: 3 bases; J trimming: 3 bases; junction bases outside the gene matches: 7. Germline V gene data show CDR1 as MGHRA and CDR2 as YSYEKL. The CDR3 extends over 15 amino acids. The CDR3 protein is CASSHGDSGYYGYTF. The CDR3 DNA sequence: TGCGCCAGCAGCCACGGGGACAGCGGCTACTATGGCTACACCTTC.

The chain carries TRBV9 and TRBJ2-2; 8 bases are shared with TRBD1. V lost 3 bases to trimming and J lost 2 bases; unmatched junction nucleotides: 6. Germline values: CDR1 SGDLS, CDR2 YYNGEE. CDR3 size: 16 residues. CDR3 coding DNA: TGTGCCAGCAGCGCGACCGGGACAGGAAACACCGGGGAGCTGTTTTTT. This translates into CASSATGTGNTGELFF. Using reference TRBV9 and TRBJ2-2 for the parts outside the CDR3, the full variable domain is DSGVTQTPKHLITATGQRVTLRCSPRSGDLSVYWYQQSLDQGLQFLIQYYNGEERAKGNILERFSAQQFPDLHSELNLSSLELGDSALYFCASSATGTGNTGELFFGEGSRLTVL.

The gene calls are TRBV6-1 and TRBJ1-1, with 7 positions matching TRBD1. V was clipped by 1 base and J by 6 bases; unmatched bases: 2. The CDR3 sequence is 13 residues long. Germline V gene sequence: CDR1 MNHNS, CDR2 SASEGT. The CDR3 protein is CASSEEGAAEAFF. In nucleotides, the CDR3 is TGTGCCAGCAGTGAAGAGGGGGCGGCTGAAGCTTTCTTT.

The V call is TRBV13, the J call TRBJ2-1; the match to TRBD1 covers 7 bases. After removal of 6 bases from V and 6 bases from J, the junction contained 8 bases not matched to a gene. The CDR3 covers 14 residues. CDR1 is PRHDT and CDR2 is FYEKMQ in the germline V gene (reference sequence). The CDR3 spells CASSRKTGLNEQFF. CDR3 sequence (DNA): TGTGCCAGCAGTCGAAAGACAGGGCTCAATGAGCAGTTCTTC.

The chain uses TRBV7-8 and TRBJ2-4; 9 bases map to TRBD2. CDR1 is SGHVS and CDR2 is FQNEAQ in the germline V gene. J gave up 0 bases and V 4 bases, and 10 bases lay outside the gene matches. CDR3 length: 18 amino acids. The CDR3 DNA is TGTGCCAGCAGCTCGACCAGCGGGAGGCATAGAGCCAAAAACATTCAGTACTTC. Translated, it gives CASSSTSGRHRAKNIQYF.